The subject of this entry is one TCR beta chain. Methods used by the authors: From reference gene primer amplification, estimates of nucleated cell counts were derived. Method: immunoSEQ multiplex PCR; TCRdb's copy keeps in-frame clones and lacks some. V and J calls and clone size are those listed in that table; D and trimming were worked out from the DNA. Of over 100,000 clones in the sample, roughly 82% are singletons; the top ten hold less than 8%. This entry belongs to a study of blood T cell repertoires in COVID-19. Background on the study: There were acute and convalescent COVID-19 samples, and they came from the United States, Italy and Spain. In each case, the material was cDNA or gDNA derived from T cells, B-cell-depleted T cells, or PBMCs.

The receptor comes from a woman over 75 with active or convalescent COVID-19. What was sequenced was peripheral blood.

For the CDR3, the DNA is TGTGCCAGCACAAACTTACAGGGTGGAGAGACCCAGTACTTC. Translating it yields CASTNLQGGETQYF. The gene calls are TRBV11-2 and TRBJ2-5; D possibly corresponds to TRBD1 (6 bases). This CDR3 region has 14 residues. Germline loops: CDR1 SGHAT, CDR2 FQNNGV. V was pared by 7 bases and J by 4 bases, with 16 bases between.